This T cell receptor (beta chain) came from a study of shared clonotypes between healthy human individuals. Trimming stripped 2 bases from V and 5 bases from J, with 14 bases between. Germline V gene lookup returns CDR1 LNHDA and CDR2 SQIVND (reference sequence). The CDR3 totals 15 residues. Researchers ran the assay at a deep level. Every subset's genomic DNA went evenly onto several immunoSEQ plates. Generated by immunoSEQ multiplex PCR, the TCRdb table keeps only in-frame clones and is missing some. The table lists 2 million to 2.5 million clones, around 95% of them singletons. This clone was recorded once. The donor cohort consisted entirely of Caucasian adults residing in Nashville, Tennessee. A CD45RA-negative memory subset and a CD45RA+ naive subset were separated from the CD4+ cells.

The sequence was obtained from a man between 18 and 29 years old in good health. The chain recombines TRBV19 with TRBJ2-3; perhaps TRBD1 as D (6 bases). Sequenced sample: naive CD4+ T cells sorted from blood. Subset described: CD45RA+ positively selected. CDR3 bases: TGTGCCAGTAGTATAATTCCGGACAGTAAAGATACGCAGTATTTT. Translated, it gives CASSIIPDSKDTQYF.